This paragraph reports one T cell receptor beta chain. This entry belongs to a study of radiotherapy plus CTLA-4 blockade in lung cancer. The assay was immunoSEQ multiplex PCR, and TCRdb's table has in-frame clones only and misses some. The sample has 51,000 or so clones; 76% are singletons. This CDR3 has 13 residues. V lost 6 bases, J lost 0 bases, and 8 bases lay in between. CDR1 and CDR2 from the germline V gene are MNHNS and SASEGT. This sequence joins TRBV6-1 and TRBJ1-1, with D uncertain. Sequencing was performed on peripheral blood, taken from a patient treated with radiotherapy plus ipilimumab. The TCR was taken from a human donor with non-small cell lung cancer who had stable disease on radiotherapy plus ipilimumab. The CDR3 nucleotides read TGTGCCAGCAGAAGAATCCTGAACACTGAAGCTTTCTTT. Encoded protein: CASRRILNTEAFF.